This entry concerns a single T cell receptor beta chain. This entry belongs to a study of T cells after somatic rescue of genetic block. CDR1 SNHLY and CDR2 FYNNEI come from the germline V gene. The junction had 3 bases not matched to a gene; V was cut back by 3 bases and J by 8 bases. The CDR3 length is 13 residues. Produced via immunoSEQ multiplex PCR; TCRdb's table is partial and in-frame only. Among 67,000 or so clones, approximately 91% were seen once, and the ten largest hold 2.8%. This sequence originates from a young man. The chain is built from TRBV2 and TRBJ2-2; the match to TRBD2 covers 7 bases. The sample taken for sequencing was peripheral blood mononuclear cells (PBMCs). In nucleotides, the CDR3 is TGTGCCAGCAGTGAGGAGGGAGGGGGGGAGCTGTTTTTT. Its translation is CASSEEGGGELFF.